This T cell receptor (beta chain) was sequenced in a study of CD8 T cells in ankylosing spondylitis. This CDR3 spans 12 amino acids. Unmatched junction bases numbered 6, after V lost 6 bases and J lost 5 bases. Germline V lookup: CDR1 GTSNPN, CDR2 SVGIG (reference sequence). Many counts were recorded for this clonotype. MiXCR, run by TCRdb on the 5' RACE reads, gives a single entry per CDR3 protein. The sample includes about 69,000 distinct CDR3 sequences, 5.3% of them seen just once. The chain recombines TRBV30 with TRBJ1-1; 7 bases are shared with TRBD1. This receptor was obtained from a male donor with ankylosing spondylitis or in good health (not recorded which). Input material: blood, either unsorted or a sorted T cell fraction (not recorded which). CDR3 sequence (DNA): TGTGCCTGCGGGGACAGAGGGACTGAAGCTTTCTTT. Protein: CACGDRGTEAFF.